The rows below give T cell receptor beta chains drawn from one sample of a study of blood T cell repertoires in COVID-19. Sequencing used immunoSEQ multiplex PCR; TCRdb keeps in-frame clones, though not all of them. The sample holds 60,000 or so clones, 80% to 85% seen once. Sequenced: peripheral blood. Source of these receptors: a man aged 25 to 40 with COVID-19, enrolled during active disease. Both conserved end residues are part of each CDR3. The D gene is left open where the match is weak. Some rows have no size entry. The others give once, few or many, or a class for an expanded clone.

TRBJ1-1 - TRBV7-2 - CASSLEGGNTEAFF TGTGCCAGCAGCTTAGAAGGGGGGAACACTGAAGCTTTCTTT
TRBJ2-1 TRBD2 TRBV5-4 - CASSPWTSGSKQFF TGTGCCAGCAGCCCCTGGACTAGCGGATCAAAGCAGTTCTTC
TRBJ1-5 TRBD1 TRBV15 once CATSRDRGIGQPQHF TGTGCCACCAGTCGGGACAGGGGTATAGGTCAGCCCCAGCATTTT
TRBJ1-1 - TRBV25-1 - CASSEFAREEGVEAFF TGTGCCAGCAGTGAATTTGCCAGGGAGGAAGGTGTCGAAGCTTTCTTT
TRBJ1-3 - TRBV4-2 - CASSQGGSSGNTIYF TGTGCCAGCAGCCAAGGGGGCTCCTCTGGAAACACCATATATTTT
TRBJ2-5 TRBD2 TRBV6-8 - CASRELAVVTQYF TGTGCCAGCAGGGAACTAGCGGTAGTGACCCAGTACTTC
TRBJ1-4 TRBD1 TRBV5-1 - CASSLAPNRGQGTNEKLFF TGCGCCAGCAGCTTGGCCCCGAACAGGGGGCAAGGGACTAATGAAAAACTGTTTTTT
TRBJ2-7 - TRBV4-1 few CASSPKQGTYEQYF TGCGCCAGCAGCCCGAAACAGGGAACCTACGAGCAGTACTTC
TRBJ2-5 - TRBV7-6 - CASSLGPREQETQYF TGTGCCAGCAGCTTAGGGCCCCGGGAGCAAGAGACCCAGTACTTC
TRBJ1-2 TRBD1 TRBV4-1 - CASSQDLFGLGGTGLYGYTF TGCGCCAGCAGCCAAGATCTTTTCGGGTTAGGCGGGACAGGGCTTTATGGCTACACCTTC
TRBJ2-7 - TRBV25-1 - CASSGQNTGIRSGQYF TGTGCCAGCAGTGGGCAAAATACAGGGATACGGAGTGGGCAGTACTTC
TRBJ2-3 TRBD2 TRBV6-2/TRBV6-3 once CASSKPPGLAGVRTQYF TGTGCCAGCAGTAAACCGCCGGGACTAGCGGGAGTCCGAACGCAGTATTTT
TRBJ2-2 - TRBV10-3 - CAIRATTDPGELFF TGTGCCATCAGAGCGACCACCGACCCCGGGGAGCTGTTTTTT
TRBJ2-1 - TRBV11-3 once CASRDSSEQFF TGTGCCAGCAGAGATAGTAGTGAGCAGTTCTTC
TRBJ1-5 TRBD1 TRBV10-1 - CASSHGQGNQPQHF TGCGCCAGCAGTCATGGACAGGGTAATCAGCCCCAGCATTTT
TRBJ2-3 TRBD1 TRBV5-1 - CASSSGQGMDTQYF TGCGCCAGCAGCTCCGGACAGGGAATGGATACGCAGTATTTT
TRBJ2-1 TRBD2 TRBV11-3 - CASSSRTSGTSSYNEQFF TGTGCCAGCAGCAGTCGGACTAGCGGAACAAGCTCCTACAATGAGCAGTTCTTC
TRBJ2-7 TRBD1 TRBV28 - CASSPRGLEDEQYF TGTGCCAGCAGTCCCAGGGGGCTTGAGGACGAGCAGTACTTC
TRBJ1-2 TRBD1 TRBV4-1 - CASSQGTGTYGYTF TGCGCCAGCAGCCAAGGGACAGGGACTTATGGCTACACCTTC
TRBJ2-7 TRBD2 TRBV7-2 - CASSIQRGAAEQYF TGTGCCAGCAGCATCCAGCGGGGGGCGGCAGAGCAGTACTTC
TRBJ1-4 - TRBV5-1 few CASSLGRTTNEKLFF TGCGCCAGCAGCTTGGGGCGGACAACTAATGAAAAACTGTTTTTT
TRBJ2-3 TRBD2 TRBV5-1 - CASSLGTSGHTDTQYF TGCGCCAGCAGCTTGGGGACTAGCGGACACACAGATACGCAGTATTTT
TRBJ1-2 - TRBV20-1 - CSATRSYGYTF TGCAGTGCTACCAGGTCTTATGGCTACACCTTC
TRBJ2-1 TRBD2 TRBV5-6 - CASSFRKRGLTYNEQFF TGTGCCAGCAGCTTCCGAAAGCGGGGGCTTACCTACAATGAGCAGTTCTTC
TRBJ2-7 - TRBV10-2 - CASSEGRVSSYEQYF TGCGCCAGCAGTGAGGGCAGGGTCAGCTCCTACGAGCAGTACTTC
TRBJ2-3 TRBD2 TRBV9 - CASSLGTSGGPQYF TGTGCCAGCAGCCTCGGGACTAGCGGGGGCCCGCAGTATTTT
TRBJ2-6 - TRBV4-2 few CASSPAPTGTGANVLTF TGTGCCAGCAGCCCAGCCCCTACAGGGACTGGGGCCAACGTCCTGACTTTC
TRBJ2-5 - TRBV11-3 - CASRSRESRETQYF TGTGCCAGCAGGTCCAGGGAATCACGAGAGACCCAGTACTTC
TRBJ2-5 TRBD1 TRBV7-3 - CASSPTGGGETQYF TGTGCCAGCAGCCCAACAGGGGGCGGAGAGACCCAGTACTTC
TRBJ2-1 TRBD1 TRBV5-1 - CASSLAGQPPTYNEQFF TGCGCCAGCAGCTTGGCGGGACAGCCTCCTACCTACAATGAGCAGTTCTTC
TRBJ2-6 - TRBV6-5 - CASSSIGANVLTF TGTGCCAGCAGTTCTATAGGGGCCAACGTCCTGACTTTC
TRBJ2-7 - TRBV5-1 - CASSVQGVDEQYF TGCGCCAGCAGCGTACAGGGAGTCGACGAGCAGTACTTC
TRBJ2-7 TRBD1 TRBV6-2/TRBV6-3 - CASSYEQGGYEQYF TGTGCCAGCAGTTACGAACAGGGGGGCTACGAGCAGTACTTC
TRBJ2-3 - TRBV19 once CASSMNRETDTQYF TGTGCCAGTAGTATGAACAGGGAGACAGATACGCAGTATTTT
TRBJ2-5 - TRBV5-1 - CASSLGQEGETQYF TGCGCCAGCAGCTTGGGGCAGGAGGGGGAGACCCAGTACTTC
TRBJ1-1 - TRBV27 - CASSSYLLNTEAFF TGTGCCAGCAGTTCCTACCTCTTGAACACTGAAGCTTTCTTT
TRBJ2-5 - TRBV28 - CASSRGDGETQYF TGTGCCAGCAGTCGAGGTGACGGGGAGACCCAGTACTTC
TRBJ2-1 TRBD2 TRBV6-2/TRBV6-3 - CASSKLAGVNEQFF TGTGCCAGCAGTAAACTAGCGGGGGTCAATGAGCAGTTCTTC
TRBJ1-4 - TRBV29-1 - CSVELQSPNEKLFF TGCAGCGTTGAGTTACAGAGCCCTAATGAAAAACTGTTTTTT
TRBJ1-2 - TRBV21-1 - CASKDRVRAGSDGYTF TGTGCCAGCAAAGACAGGGTAAGGGCCGGGAGTGATGGCTACACCTTC
TRBJ2-3 TRBD2 TRBV27 - CASKPMGTSGSITDFRTQYF TGTGCCAGCAAACCGATGGGGACTAGCGGATCAATCACAGATTTCCGTACGCAGTATTTT
TRBJ1-5 TRBD1 TRBV28 - CASRTGNFNQPQHF TGTGCCAGCAGGACAGGGAATTTCAATCAGCCCCAGCATTTT
TRBJ1-5 - TRBV12-3/TRBV12-4 - CASSQQDNQPQHF TGTGCCAGCAGTCAACAGGACAATCAGCCCCAGCATTTT
TRBJ1-3 - TRBV3-1/TRBV3-2 few CASSQDPGLMNF TGTGCCAGCAGCCAAGATCCAGGTCTTATGAATTTT
TRBJ2-7 - TRBV3-1/TRBV3-2 - CASSQAVSGYEQYF TGTGCCAGCAGCCAAGCGGTTAGCGGCTACGAGCAGTACTTC
TRBJ2-3 - TRBV4-2 few CASSQFKGEGTDTQYF TGTGCCAGCAGCCAATTTAAAGGGGAAGGGACAGATACGCAGTATTTT
TRBJ2-1 - TRBV6-2/TRBV6-3 - CASSRQSLVLEQFF TGTGCCAGCAGCCGACAGTCCCTAGTCCTTGAGCAGTTCTTC
TRBJ2-1 TRBD2 TRBV24-1 few CATSFSGTSGDEQFF TGTGCCACCAGTTTTAGCGGGACTAGCGGGGACGAGCAGTTCTTC
TRBJ1-4 TRBD1 TRBV7-6 few CASSQGQLRGTNEKLFF TGTGCCAGCAGCCAGGGACAGTTAAGGGGAACTAATGAAAAACTGTTTTTT
TRBJ2-7 - TRBV28 - CASRTRPYEQYF TGTGCCAGCAGGACAAGGCCCTACGAGCAGTACTTC
TRBJ2-1 TRBD2 TRBV30 - CAWSSSRFLAGGFNEQFF TGTGCCTGGAGTTCATCCCGCTTCCTAGCGGGGGGTTTCAATGAGCAGTTCTTC
TRBJ1-1 - TRBV18 - CASSPEGKGTEAFF TGTGCCAGCTCACCAGAGGGAAAAGGGACTGAAGCTTTCTTT
TRBJ1-5 - TRBV7-3 - CASSLNGEVGQPQHF TGTGCCAGCAGCTTAAACGGGGAAGTGGGTCAGCCCCAGCATTTT
TRBJ1-2 - TRBV7-9 - CASSFEGRGFDGYTF TGTGCCAGCAGCTTTGAGGGCAGGGGATTTGATGGCTACACCTTC
TRBJ2-5 - TRBV9 once CASSYAGTPQETQYF TGTGCCAGCAGCTACGCCGGGACACCCCAAGAGACCCAGTACTTC
TRBJ2-7 - TRBV6-4 - CASTHESYEQYF TGTGCCAGCACCCACGAGAGTTACGAGCAGTACTTC
TRBJ2-2 - TRBV6-5 - CASYTTGFNTGELFF TGTGCCAGCTATACGACAGGATTCAACACCGGGGAGCTGTTTTTT
TRBJ1-3 - TRBV6-5 few CASKPLQGSGNTIYF TGTGCCAGCAAGCCCCTCCAGGGGTCGGGAAACACCATATATTTT
TRBJ1-2 TRBD1 TRBV19 - CASKGNRGQAYGYTF TGTGCCAGTAAAGGGAACAGGGGCCAGGCCTATGGCTACACCTTC
TRBJ1-1 TRBD1 TRBV19 - CASSWGQEGTEAFF TGTGCCAGTAGCTGGGGACAGGAGGGGACTGAAGCTTTCTTT